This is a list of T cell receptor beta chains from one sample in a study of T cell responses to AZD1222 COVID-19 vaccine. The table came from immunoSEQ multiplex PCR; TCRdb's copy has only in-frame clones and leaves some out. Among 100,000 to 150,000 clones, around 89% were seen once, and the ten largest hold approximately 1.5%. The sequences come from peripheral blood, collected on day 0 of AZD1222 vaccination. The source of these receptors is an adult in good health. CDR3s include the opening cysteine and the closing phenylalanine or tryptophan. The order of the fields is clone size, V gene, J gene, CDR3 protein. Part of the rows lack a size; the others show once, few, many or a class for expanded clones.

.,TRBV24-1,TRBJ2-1,CATSGGLAGRSSYNEQFF
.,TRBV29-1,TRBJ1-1,CSGGGIKGTNTEAFF
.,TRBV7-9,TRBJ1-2,CASSLPLTVSYGYTF
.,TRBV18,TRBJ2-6,CASSPPTSGANVLTF
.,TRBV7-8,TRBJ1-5,CASSPHLGGWGSNQPQHF
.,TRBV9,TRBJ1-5,CASSVGDGNQPQHF
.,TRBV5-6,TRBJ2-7,CASSLSRGREDSSYEQYF
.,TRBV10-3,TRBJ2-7,CAISDSLQGYEQYF
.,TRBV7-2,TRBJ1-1,CASSLAGIMNTEAFF
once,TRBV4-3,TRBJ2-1,CASSQDDGSGGNEQFF
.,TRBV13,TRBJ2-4,CASSPGLDKNIQYF
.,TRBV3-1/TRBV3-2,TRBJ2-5,CASTWDTSGKETQYF
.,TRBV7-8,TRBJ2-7,CASSLSQTDRLSYEQYF
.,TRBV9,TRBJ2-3,CASSVGVTQYF
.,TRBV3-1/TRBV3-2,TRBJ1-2,CASSQDLGGDF
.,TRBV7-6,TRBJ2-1,CASSFQGVTNEQFF
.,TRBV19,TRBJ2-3,CASSTGLSTDTQYF
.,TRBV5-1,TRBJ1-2,CASSLSGGIDYGYTF
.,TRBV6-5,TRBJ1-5,CASSYSGGPNQPQHF
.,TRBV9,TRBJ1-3,CASSPRQVNSGNTIYF
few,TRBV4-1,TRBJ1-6,CASSSWTEPNSPLHF
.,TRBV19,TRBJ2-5,CASRDRGGAETQYF